The 20 T cell receptor beta chains given below trace back to one sample, sequenced in a study of blood T cell repertoires in COVID-19. Some clones are missing from TCRdb's copy, which holds only in-frame ones; the method was immunoSEQ multiplex PCR. The sample shows 200,000 to 300,000 clones, approximately 86% of them seen only once. Sequences were obtained from peripheral blood. The source of these receptors is a man aged 25 to 40 with active or convalescent COVID-19.

The V call is TRBV4-2, the J call TRBJ2-1, with 9 nucleotides matching TRBD2. CDR1 is LGHNA and CDR2 is YNFKEQ in the germline V gene. The trim removed 1 base at V and 5 bases at J, leaving 6 bases unmatched. The length of the CDR3 is 16 residues. CDR3 DNA sequence: TGTGCCAGCAGCCAAGCCCTAGCGGGGCGAAACAATGAGCAGTTCTTC. This sequence encodes CASSQALAGRNNEQFF.

The rearrangement links TRBV9 to TRBJ1-2; 7 bases fit TRBD1. V lost 2 bases to trimming and J lost 6 bases; unmatched junction nucleotides: 10. Germline CDR1 reads SGDLS; CDR2 reads YYNGEE. This CDR3 is built from 15 residues. The CDR3 DNA follows: TGTGCCAGCAGCGTCGACCGGGACAGCCTTCATGGCTACACCTTC. Translating gives CASSVDRDSLHGYTF.

The chain is built from TRBV6-6 and TRBJ2-6, with D maybe TRBD2 (5 bases). CDR1 and CDR2 from the germline V gene are MNHNY and SVGAGI (reference sequence). V dropped 4 bases and J dropped 4 bases, with 14 bases sitting between them. The CDR3 has 16 residues. The CDR3 loop is CASSSPAGAGANVLTF. CDR3 coding DNA: TGTGCCAGCAGTTCCCCTGCGGGCGCCGGGGCCAACGTCCTGACTTTC.

This clone occurred once. The chain links TRBV5-1 to TRBJ2-1, with D unclear. Germline lookup yields CDR1 SGHRS and CDR2 YFSETQ. V was cut by 1 base and J by 5 bases, with 13 bases left in between. This CDR3 is 15 amino acids long. The CDR3: CASSLQSPGDNEQFF. CDR3 coding DNA: TGCGCCAGCAGCTTGCAATCCCCAGGCGACAATGAGCAGTTCTTC.

This chain joins TRBV10-3 and TRBJ1-2; possible D gene TRBD1, 5 bases. This CDR3 has 14 amino acids. Germline values: CDR1 ENHRY, CDR2 SYGVKD. Trimming removed 5 bases from V and 3 bases from J, with 13 bases in between. CDR3 amino acids: CAISPGLLDYGYTF. CDR3 bases: TGTGCCATCAGTCCGGGACTTCTGGACTATGGCTACACCTTC.

This clone has just one count. The rearrangement uses TRBV20-1 and TRBJ1-2; TRBD1 aligns across 7 bases. CDR1 and CDR2 (germline): DFQATT, SNEGSKA (reference sequence). The CDR3 length is 11 residues. The V gene end was trimmed by 4 bases and the J gene end by 10 bases; junction bases not matched to a gene: 6. CDR3: CSATGQDLYTF. Here the CDR3 DNA reads TGCAGTGCTACAGGACAGGACCTCTACACCTTC.

The V gene is TRBV9, the J gene TRBJ2-5; TRBD1 is a possible D gene (5 bases). V lost 4 bases, J lost 7 bases, and 20 bases lay in between. The germline CDR1 and CDR2 sequences are SGDLS and YYNGEE. The CDR3 is 15 residues long. DNA of the CDR3: TGTGCCAGCAGCCCCTTCATGGAGTGGGGCGGGACCCAGTACTTC. Translating gives CASSPFMEWGGTQYF.

This clone turned up a few times. The chain is built from TRBV6-1 and TRBJ1-5; D is uncertain. This CDR3 comprises 17 residues. Germline V lookup: CDR1 MNHNS, CDR2 SASEGT. The V gene lost 2 bases and the J gene lost 1 base, with 15 bases spanning the gap. The CDR3 region has the DNA TGTGCCAGCAGTGAACACCTCACGGGAGACAGCAATCAGCCCCAGCATTTT. The encoded protein is CASSEHLTGDSNQPQHF.

V gene TRBV27 combines with J gene TRBJ1-6; D ambiguous. Germline values: CDR1 MNHEY, CDR2 SMNVEV (reference sequence). The CDR3 is 12 amino acids. Trimming stripped 3 bases from V and 6 bases from J, with 3 bases between. This CDR3 reads CASSFINSPLHF. In DNA, the CDR3 is TGTGCCAGCAGTTTTATTAATTCACCCCTCCACTTT.

Written as DNA, the CDR3 is TGTGCCAGCAGTTCCGTGACAGGGGGAGGGCAAAAACTGTTTTTT. This encodes CASSSVTGGGQKLFF. The chain combines TRBV27 with TRBJ1-4, with 9 nucleotides matching TRBD1. Trimming took 4 bases from V and 9 from J; bases not matched to a gene: 9. In germline, CDR1 is MNHEY, CDR2 SMNVEV (reference sequence). The CDR3 has 15 amino acids.

The chain uses TRBV20-1 and TRBJ1-2; tentative D call: TRBD1 (6 bases). The germline V gene has CDR1 DFQATT and CDR2 SNEGSKA (reference sequence). Between the trimmed V and J ends, which lost 6 bases and 8 bases, there was a span of 13 bases. This CDR3 region has 11 residues. The CDR3 loop reads CSATQGSGYTF. In DNA form, the CDR3 reads TGCAGTGCCACACAGGGTAGCGGCTACACCTTC.

The V gene is TRBV19, the J gene TRBJ1-1; a weak D match, TRBD1 (6 bases). Germline V lookup: CDR1 LNHDA, CDR2 SQIVND (reference sequence). V shed 1 base and J shed 3 bases, with 12 bases lying between them. This CDR3 region has 15 residues. The CDR3 sequence: CASSIGIEGDTEAFF. CDR3 nucleotide sequence: TGTGCCAGTAGTATAGGGATCGAGGGGGACACTGAAGCTTTCTTT.

The genes are TRBV11-2 and TRBJ2-7; TRBD2 agrees at 7 bases. CDR1 is SGHAT and CDR2 is FQNNGV in the germline V gene. CDR3 length equals 15 residues. Unmatched junction bases numbered 6, after V lost 3 bases and J lost 1 base. DNA for the CDR3: TGTGCCAGCAGCTTGGGAGGGACGTTATCCTACGAGCAGTACTTC. It encodes CASSLGGTLSYEQYF.

The genes are TRBV5-5 and TRBJ1-1; D is uncertain. CDR1 SGHKS and CDR2 YYEKEE come from the germline V gene (reference sequence). The V end lost 3 bases, the J end lost 1 base, and 7 bases lay between the germline ends. The CDR3 consists of 13 residues. The CDR3 region has the DNA TGTGCCAGCAGCTCGGAGAGGAACACTGAAGCTTTCTTT. It encodes CASSSERNTEAFF. The entire variable domain, with the rest obtained from reference TRBV5-5 and TRBJ1-1, is as follows: DAGVTQSPTHLIKTRGQQVTLRCSPISGHKSVSWYQQVLGQGPQFIFQYYEKEERGRGNFPDRFSARQFPNYSSELNVNALLLGDSALYLCASSSERNTEAFFGQGTRLTVV.

Only a few counts were recorded for this clone. V gene TRBV7-2 combines with J gene TRBJ2-3; D uncertain. CDR1 SGHTA and CDR2 FQGNSA come from the germline V gene. This CDR3 has 15 residues. The V and J ends lost 5 bases and 2 bases respectively, with 14 bases between them. The CDR3 is CASSGTTGYTDTQYF. CDR3 in DNA: TGTGCCAGCAGCGGTACGACCGGGTACACAGATACGCAGTATTTT.

The V call is TRBV30, the J call TRBJ2-7, with 8 bases that match TRBD2. CDR1 and CDR2 (germline): GTSNPN, SVGIG (reference sequence). The CDR3 loop spans 15 amino acids. The J segment lost 1 base and the V segment lost 0 bases, leaving 5 bases of the junction unmatched. In nucleotides, the CDR3 is TGTGCCTGGAGTGTCGGGGGGGCAGGTTCCTACGAGCAGTACTTC. Its protein product is CAWSVGGAGSYEQYF.

This clone occurred a few times. In DNA, the CDR3 is TGTGCCAGCAGTTACCCTCAGGGGTCAGGTCAGCCCCAGCATTTT. Encoded protein: CASSYPQGSGQPQHF. The chain couples TRBV6-5 to TRBJ1-5; tentatively, D is TRBD1 (6 bases). This CDR3 is built from 15 residues. Germline V gene data show CDR1 as MNHEY and CDR2 as SVGAGI. The V end was cut by 2 bases, the J end by 6 bases, with 14 bases between.

J is TRBJ1-3 and V is TRBV7-8; D is uncertain. The CDR3 totals 16 residues. CDR1 and CDR2 (germline): SGHVS, FQNEAQ. V was cut by 5 bases and J by 0 bases, with 14 bases left in between. The DNA for the CDR3 is TGTGCCAGCAGCACCCAGTACAAGTTCTCTGGAAACACCATATATTTT. The encoded protein is CASSTQYKFSGNTIYF.

The chain employs TRBV9 and TRBJ1-6; TRBD1 is a possible D gene (6 bases). V lost 3 bases to trimming and J lost 10 bases, with 20 bases between them. The CDR3 is 16 amino acids. Germline lookup yields CDR1 SGDLS and CDR2 YYNGEE. This chain's CDR3 is CASSALDRDTNSPLHF. The CDR3 DNA sequence: TGTGCCAGCAGCGCCTTAGACCGGGACACTAACTCACCCCTCCACTTT.

This clone was observed a few times. This chain links TRBV30 with TRBJ2-7; D is perhaps TRBD1 (6 bases). V was cut by 5 bases and J by 0 bases, with 8 bases left in between. Looked up from germline, CDR1 is GTSNPN and CDR2 is SVGIG (reference sequence). There are 12 residues in the CDR3. In DNA, the CDR3 is TGTGCCTGGGAGGACAGCTCCTACGAGCAGTACTTC. Residues: CAWEDSSYEQYF.